Following are 4 T cell receptor beta chains from one sample sequenced in a study of graft-versus-host responses after intestinal transplantation. Their target antigens are unknown. Method: immunoSEQ multiplex PCR; TCRdb's copy keeps in-frame clones and lacks some. In the table there are approximately 130,000 clones, 85% to 95% of which are singletons. Sequenced here: unstimulated CD4+ T cells sorted from spleen or lymph node cells, sampled before intestinal transplant. These receptors came from a human donor who received an intestinal transplant.

This chain connects TRBV30 to TRBJ1-1; D may be TRBD1 (6 bases). The V and J ends lost 4 bases and 2 bases respectively, with 17 bases between them. Germline values: CDR1 GTSNPN, CDR2 SVGIG (reference sequence). The CDR3 is 15 residues long. The DNA for the CDR3 is TGTGCCTGGACTCAGGACAGCGGGGTAAACACTGAAGCTTTCTTT. This gives the protein CAWTQDSGVNTEAFF.

This chain links TRBV5-4 with TRBJ2-7; D may be TRBD2 (5 bases). Germline assignment: CDR1 SGHNT and CDR2 YYREEE (reference sequence). Trimming took off 1 base at V and 4 bases at J, with 18 bases between the two ends. The CDR3 consists of 16 residues. CDR3 loop: CASSLRLAGFKYEQYF. CDR3 nucleotides: TGTGCCAGCAGCTTGCGGCTAGCTGGTTTTAAGTACGAGCAGTACTTC. Variable domain in full (rest from reference TRBV5-4 and TRBJ2-7): ETGVTQSPTHLIKTRGQQVTLRCSSQSGHNTVSWYQQALGQGPQFIFQYYREEENGRGNFPPRFSGLQFPNYSSELNVNALELDDSALYLCASSLRLAGFKYEQYFGPGTRLTVT.

This chain links TRBV15 with TRBJ2-6; possibly TRBD2 for D (5 bases). Trimming removed 0 bases from V and 0 bases from J, with 15 bases in between. Germline V gene data show CDR1 as LNHNV and CDR2 as YYDKDF (reference sequence). The CDR3 has 19 amino acids. CDR3 region: CATSRDLPLALSGANVLTF. The CDR3, as DNA: TGTGCCACCAGCAGAGATCTCCCCCTAGCTCTCTCTGGGGCCAACGTCCTGACTTTC.

The chain combines TRBV28 with TRBJ1-5; 9 bases line up with TRBD1. The ends lost 4 bases at V and 8 bases at J; junction bases unmatched: 9. Looked up from germline, CDR1 is MDHEN and CDR2 is SYDVKM. The CDR3 totals 15 residues. In nucleotides, the CDR3 is TGTGCCAGCAGTTCGACAGGGGGGCCCATAGAGCCCCAGCATTTT. Residues: CASSSTGGPIEPQHF.